Shown below are 10 T cell receptor beta chains from a single sample sequenced in a study of Tregs in tolerant kidney transplant recipients. Profiling relied on immunoSEQ multiplex PCR, and the TCRdb table lists in-frame clones only, not all of them. Among about 110,000 clones listed, roughly 89% were seen once. The sequencing here drew on CD4+ T cells from blood, taken before the transplant. These receptors were obtained from a human donor who received a combined kidney and bone marrow transplant.

The chain joins TRBV10-2 to TRBJ2-7, with D possibly TRBD1 on 5 matching bases. This CDR3 region has 14 residues. CDR1 and CDR2 (germline): WSHSY, SAAADI. V lost 0 bases, J lost 1 base, and 7 bases lay in between. The DNA of the CDR3 is TGCGCCAGCAGTGAGTCGGGGCGTTCCTACGAGCAGTACTTC. Amino acid sequence: CASSESGRSYEQYF.

The chain links TRBV4-2 to TRBJ2-1; TRBD2 agrees at 12 bases. The CDR3 is made up of 22 amino acids. J gave up 9 bases and V 4 bases, and 28 bases lay outside the gene matches. Germline V gene sequence: CDR1 LGHNA, CDR2 YNFKEQ. CDR3: CASSPTGPGASGGAIFWREQFF. The CDR3 coding sequence is TGTGCCAGCAGCCCGACCGGACCTGGGGCTAGCGGGGGGGCAATATTTTGGCGTGAGCAGTTCTTC.

The chain recombines TRBV5-1 with TRBJ2-3, with 8 bases that match TRBD2. CDR3 size: 17 residues. The V segment lost 4 bases and the J segment 0 bases; nucleotides outside the gene matches: 10. The germline CDR1 and CDR2 sequences are SGHRS and YFSETQ. The CDR3 region is CASSLRTLAGSTDTQYF. CDR3 in DNA: TGCGCCAGCAGCCTAAGAACTCTAGCGGGTAGCACAGATACGCAGTATTTT.

This rearrangement joins TRBV4-1 to TRBJ1-5, with TRBD1 matching 7 bases. With 0 bases clipped from V and 5 bases from J, the junction kept 4 bases outside the gene matches. Germline lookup yields CDR1 MGHRA and CDR2 YSYEKL. The CDR3 length is 15 residues. CDR3 sequence reads: CASSQEGRGDQPQHF. CDR3 nucleotide sequence: TGCGCCAGCAGCCAAGAGGGCAGGGGGGATCAGCCCCAGCATTTT.

The chain employs TRBV28 and TRBJ2-1; 11 bases fit TRBD2. From germline, CDR1 is MDHEN and CDR2 SYDVKM. The junction had 8 bases not matched to a gene; V was cut back by 6 bases and J by 4 bases. This CDR3 spans 16 amino acids. DNA of the CDR3: TGTGCCAGCAGACAAGCCGGGACTAGCGGTTACAATGAGCAGTTCTTC. This codes for CASRQAGTSGYNEQFF.

The rearrangement uses TRBV2 and TRBJ2-1, with a possible D match to TRBD2 (6 bases). The length of the CDR3 is 13 residues. V lost 5 bases, J lost 9 bases, and 14 bases lay in between. CDR1 and CDR2 (germline): SNHLY, FYNNEI. CDR3 coding DNA: TGTGCCAGCAGTCCGCTACAGGAGGGTGAGCAGTTCTTC. Residues: CASSPLQEGEQFF. The full variable domain, rest sourced from reference TRBV2 and TRBJ2-1, is EPEVTQTPSHQVTQMGQEVILRCVPISNHLYFYWYRQILGQKVEFLVSFYNNEISEKSEIFDDQFSVERPDGSNFTLKIRSTKLEDSAMYFCASSPLQEGEQFFGPGTRLTVL.

This chain links TRBV6-1 with TRBJ1-4; no reliable D call. The CDR3 runs to 14 residues. Germline CDR1 MNHNS, CDR2 SASEGT. V gave up 2 bases and J gave up 5 bases, with 9 bases separating them. In DNA, the CDR3 is TGTGCCAGCAGTGAATTGGGAGGCAATGAAAAACTGTTTTTT. It specifies CASSELGGNEKLFF.

J is TRBJ2-3 and V is TRBV4-3; 7 positions agree with TRBD2. From germline, CDR1 is LGHNA and CDR2 YSLEER. The CDR3 spans 14 residues. V gave up 8 bases and J gave up 2 bases; unmatched junction bases: 7. The CDR3 loop reads CASSGGGTTDTQYF. CDR3 sequence (DNA): TGCGCCAGCTCTGGGGGGGGAACCACAGATACGCAGTATTTT.

The V gene is TRBV5-5, the J gene TRBJ2-1; 9 bases agree with TRBD1. CDR3 size: 14 residues. Trimming removed 3 bases from V and 5 bases from J; junction bases left unmatched: 3. CDR1 is SGHKS and CDR2 is YYEKEE in the germline V gene (reference sequence). CDR3 coding DNA: TGTGCCAGCAGCTCAGGACAGGGGCACAATGAGCAGTTCTTC. It specifies CASSSGQGHNEQFF.

The chain joins TRBV7-9 to TRBJ2-3, with D unresolved. Germline lookup yields CDR1 SEHNR and CDR2 FQNEAQ (reference sequence). The CDR3 has 13 residues. The V and J ends lost 0 bases and 4 bases respectively, with 5 bases between them. The CDR3 DNA is TGTGCCAGCAGCTTAGCGGCTCCAGATACGCAGTATTTT. It yields the protein CASSLAAPDTQYF. The whole variable domain, filled in from reference TRBV7-9 and TRBJ2-3, reads DTGVSQNPRHKITKRGQNVTFRCDPISEHNRLYWYRQTLGQGPEFLTYFQNEAQLEKSRLLSDRFSAERPKGSFSTLEIQRTEQGDSAMYLCASSLAAPDTQYFGPGTRLTVL.